This TCR beta chain comes out of a study of blood T cells in healthy people across ages. Combining a sample-barcoded 5' primer with a J-beta primer mix, a second PCR ran for roughly 7 to 12 cycles. Each TCR beta cDNA got a 12-nucleotide random molecular identifier. TCRdb called the 5' RACE reads again in MiXCR, with one record for every CDR3 protein. The sample yields 700,000 to 800,000 distinct CDR3 sequences, 40% to 45% seen once. A few counts support this clonotype. The CDR3 is 15 amino acids. Trimming took off 4 bases at V and 12 bases at J, with 22 bases between the two ends. Per germline, CDR1 SGHAT and CDR2 FQNNGV.

The V call is TRBV11-2, the J call TRBJ2-1; a possible D gene is TRBD2 (6 bases). The clonotype was recovered from a woman aged 55-69 years in good health. Sequencing was performed on blood. CDR3 DNA: TGTGCCAGCAGCTCCCCCCGGGACGGTAGCGGAGGGCAGTTCTTC. Its translation: CASSSPRDGSGGQFF.